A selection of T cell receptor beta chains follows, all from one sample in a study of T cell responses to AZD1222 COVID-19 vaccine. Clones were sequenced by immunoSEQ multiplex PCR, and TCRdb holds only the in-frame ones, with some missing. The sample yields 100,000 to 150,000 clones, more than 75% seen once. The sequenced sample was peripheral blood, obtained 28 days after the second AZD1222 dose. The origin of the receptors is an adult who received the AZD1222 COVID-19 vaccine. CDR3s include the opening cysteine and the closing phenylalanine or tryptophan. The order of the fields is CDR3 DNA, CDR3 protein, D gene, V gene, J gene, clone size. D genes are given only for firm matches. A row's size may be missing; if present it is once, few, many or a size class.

cdr3_nt: TGCGCCAGCAGCCCTGGACTAGCGGGAGCCCCTCTCAAAGAGACCCAGTACTTC; cdr3_aa: CASSPGLAGAPLKETQYF; d_call: TRBD2; v_call: TRBV5-1; j_call: TRBJ2-5; clone_size: -
cdr3_nt: TGTGCCAGCAGCCAGCCAGGGGTGACCGGGGAGCTGTTTTTT; cdr3_aa: CASSQPGVTGELFF; d_call: -; v_call: TRBV28; j_call: TRBJ2-2; clone_size: -
cdr3_nt: TGTGCCAGCAGTGCCACAGGGTCAAGCACTGAAGCTTTCTTT; cdr3_aa: CASSATGSSTEAFF; d_call: -; v_call: TRBV6-6; j_call: TRBJ1-1; clone_size: -
cdr3_nt: TGTGCCAGCAGCATAGGAGCGGGCACTGAAGCTTTCTTT; cdr3_aa: CASSIGAGTEAFF; d_call: -; v_call: TRBV7-8; j_call: TRBJ1-1; clone_size: -
cdr3_nt: TGTGCCTGGAGTCTCGGGGAGGGGGGCACCTTC; cdr3_aa: CAWSLGEGGTF; d_call: -; v_call: TRBV30; j_call: TRBJ1-2; clone_size: -
cdr3_nt: TGTGCCAGCAGCTGGGACAGGGGCTATGGCTACACCTTC; cdr3_aa: CASSWDRGYGYTF; d_call: TRBD1; v_call: TRBV7-8; j_call: TRBJ1-2; clone_size: -
cdr3_nt: TGTGCCAGTAGTGAACATGACTGGGTGAAAACTGAAGCTTTCTTT; cdr3_aa: CASSEHDWVKTEAFF; d_call: -; v_call: TRBV19; j_call: TRBJ1-1; clone_size: -
cdr3_nt: TGTGCCTGGAGTGTAGGACTAGCGGTAACCTACGAGCAGTACTTC; cdr3_aa: CAWSVGLAVTYEQYF; d_call: TRBD2; v_call: TRBV30; j_call: TRBJ2-7; clone_size: -
cdr3_nt: TGCAGCGTTGATTTTGGAAGATCCAAGCACAATGAGCAGTTCTTC; cdr3_aa: CSVDFGRSKHNEQFF; d_call: -; v_call: TRBV29-1; j_call: TRBJ2-1; clone_size: once
cdr3_nt: TGTGCCAGCAGCCTTAGGGGGGCTGCAGATACGCAGTATTTT; cdr3_aa: CASSLRGAADTQYF; d_call: -; v_call: TRBV7-2; j_call: TRBJ2-3; clone_size: -
cdr3_nt: TGTACCCTGGTTAGCGGGAATGAGCAGTTCTTC; cdr3_aa: CTLVSGNEQFF; d_call: TRBD2; v_call: TRBV20-1; j_call: TRBJ2-1; clone_size: -
cdr3_nt: TGTGCCAGCAGCTTGGATAGCGGGAGGGCCACCTACAATGAGCAGTTCTTC; cdr3_aa: CASSLDSGRATYNEQFF; d_call: TRBD2; v_call: TRBV5-5; j_call: TRBJ2-1; clone_size: -
cdr3_nt: TGCGCCAGCAGCTTGTTCGGACAGGGGCACGATGAAAAACTGTTTTTT; cdr3_aa: CASSLFGQGHDEKLFF; d_call: TRBD1; v_call: TRBV5-1; j_call: TRBJ1-4; clone_size: -
cdr3_nt: TGTGCCAGCAGTCGGGGAGTGAACTATGGCTACACCTTC; cdr3_aa: CASSRGVNYGYTF; d_call: -; v_call: TRBV27; j_call: TRBJ1-2; clone_size: -
cdr3_nt: TGCGCCAGCAGTTTAGGACAGGGTTTTATCTCATCCTATAATTCACCCCTCCACTTT; cdr3_aa: CASSLGQGFISSYNSPLHF; d_call: TRBD1; v_call: TRBV5-1; j_call: TRBJ1-6; clone_size: -
cdr3_nt: TGCGCCAGCAGCCACAACCAGGGGGAAACCTACGAGCAGTACTTC; cdr3_aa: CASSHNQGETYEQYF; d_call: TRBD1; v_call: TRBV23-1; j_call: TRBJ2-7; clone_size: -
cdr3_nt: TGCGCCAGCAGCACTACCACAGATACGCAGTATTTT; cdr3_aa: CASSTTTDTQYF; d_call: -; v_call: TRBV5-1; j_call: TRBJ2-3; clone_size: -
cdr3_nt: TGTGCCAGCAGTTACGCTAGGGGCCTGACTTTC; cdr3_aa: CASSYARGLTF; d_call: -; v_call: TRBV12-3/TRBV12-4; j_call: TRBJ2-6; clone_size: -
cdr3_nt: TGTGCCAGCAGCTTAGGTTGGCAGGATCAGCCCCAGCATTTT; cdr3_aa: CASSLGWQDQPQHF; d_call: -; v_call: TRBV7-2; j_call: TRBJ1-5; clone_size: -
cdr3_nt: TGTGCCAGCAGGATAAGGACTAGCGGGAGGGGCGCAGATACGCAGTATTTT; cdr3_aa: CASRIRTSGRGADTQYF; d_call: TRBD2; v_call: TRBV5-6; j_call: TRBJ2-3; clone_size: once
cdr3_nt: TGTGCCAGCAGTGCACTAGCGGGAGCCTACAATGAGCAGTTCTTC; cdr3_aa: CASSALAGAYNEQFF; d_call: TRBD2; v_call: TRBV6-4; j_call: TRBJ2-1; clone_size: few
cdr3_nt: TGTGCCAGCAGAATACAGGGTGAGGGTTACTATGGCTACACCTTC; cdr3_aa: CASRIQGEGYYGYTF; d_call: -; v_call: TRBV6-4; j_call: TRBJ1-2; clone_size: -
cdr3_nt: TGTGCCAGTTGGGGACGGGGCTACACCTTC; cdr3_aa: CASWGRGYTF; d_call: -; v_call: TRBV6-5; j_call: TRBJ1-2; clone_size: -
cdr3_nt: TGTGCCAGCAGTTTTGACACCGGGGAGCTGTTTTTT; cdr3_aa: CASSFDTGELFF; d_call: -; v_call: TRBV27; j_call: TRBJ2-2; clone_size: -
cdr3_nt: TGTGCCAGCACTACCCTGGGGCAGGAGGGCTACACCTTC; cdr3_aa: CASTTLGQEGYTF; d_call: -; v_call: TRBV6-5; j_call: TRBJ1-2; clone_size: -
cdr3_nt: TGCGCCAGCAGGGAATTTGGTGACTCCTACGAGCAGTACTTC; cdr3_aa: CASREFGDSYEQYF; d_call: -; v_call: TRBV5-1; j_call: TRBJ2-7; clone_size: -
cdr3_nt: TGTGCCAGCAGCCCGGGGCGCCACTACGAGCAGTACTTC; cdr3_aa: CASSPGRHYEQYF; d_call: -; v_call: TRBV7-6; j_call: TRBJ2-7; clone_size: -
cdr3_nt: TGCGCCAGCAGCTTGGCGGGGGGGAACACCGGGGAGCTGTTTTTT; cdr3_aa: CASSLAGGNTGELFF; d_call: TRBD2; v_call: TRBV5-1; j_call: TRBJ2-2; clone_size: -
cdr3_nt: TGTGCCAGCAGTCAAGGGTGGGGGACAGATACGCAGTATTTT; cdr3_aa: CASSQGWGTDTQYF; d_call: -; v_call: TRBV27; j_call: TRBJ2-3; clone_size: -
cdr3_nt: TGTGCCAGCAGCGTAGGGGACAGGACCCAAGAGACCCAGTACTTC; cdr3_aa: CASSVGDRTQETQYF; d_call: TRBD1; v_call: TRBV9; j_call: TRBJ2-5; clone_size: -
cdr3_nt: TGTGCCAGCAGTTACGGGGGTTTGAACACTGAAGCTTTCTTT; cdr3_aa: CASSYGGLNTEAFF; d_call: -; v_call: TRBV6-5; j_call: TRBJ1-1; clone_size: -
cdr3_nt: TGTGCCAGCAGCCAAGCGGGGACTAGCGGCTACGAGCAGTACTTC; cdr3_aa: CASSQAGTSGYEQYF; d_call: TRBD2; v_call: TRBV3-1/TRBV3-2; j_call: TRBJ2-7; clone_size: -
cdr3_nt: TGTGCCAGCAGCCAAGACTACGGGGGACACCTTGTCAAACTGTTTTTT; cdr3_aa: CASSQDYGGHLVKLFF; d_call: -; v_call: TRBV3-1/TRBV3-2; j_call: TRBJ1-4; clone_size: -
cdr3_nt: TGTGCCAGCAGCTTGGCAGACAGGGGCCCAATGTACGAGCAGTACTTC; cdr3_aa: CASSLADRGPMYEQYF; d_call: TRBD1; v_call: TRBV7-9; j_call: TRBJ2-7; clone_size: -
cdr3_nt: TGCGCCAGCAGCTTCCGGACAGGGTCCTCCGAGCGCTACACCTTC; cdr3_aa: CASSFRTGSSERYTF; d_call: TRBD1; v_call: TRBV5-1; j_call: TRBJ1-2; clone_size: -
cdr3_nt: TGTGCCAGCACCATTGCGGGGACCGGGGAGCTGTTTTTT; cdr3_aa: CASTIAGTGELFF; d_call: -; v_call: TRBV12-3/TRBV12-4; j_call: TRBJ2-2; clone_size: -
cdr3_nt: TGTGCCAGCTCACCAAGAGGGGACTATGGCTACACCTTC; cdr3_aa: CASSPRGDYGYTF; d_call: -; v_call: TRBV18; j_call: TRBJ1-2; clone_size: -
cdr3_nt: TGTGCCAGCAGTATCTCCGGGACAGGGCGGATCTACGAGCAGTACTTC; cdr3_aa: CASSISGTGRIYEQYF; d_call: TRBD1; v_call: TRBV6-2/TRBV6-3; j_call: TRBJ2-7; clone_size: -
cdr3_nt: TGTGCCAGCAGCATAGGTGGACAGGGGGTTCGACAGCCCCAGCATTTT; cdr3_aa: CASSIGGQGVRQPQHF; d_call: -; v_call: TRBV21-1; j_call: TRBJ1-5; clone_size: -
cdr3_nt: TGTGCCAGCAGCGGAGGGACAGGGGGCACTGAAGCTTTCTTT; cdr3_aa: CASSGGTGGTEAFF; d_call: TRBD1; v_call: TRBV9; j_call: TRBJ1-1; clone_size: -
cdr3_nt: TGTGCCAGCTCCGACAGGGGGCTACACGAGCAGTACTTC; cdr3_aa: CASSDRGLHEQYF; d_call: TRBD1; v_call: TRBV28; j_call: TRBJ2-7; clone_size: once
cdr3_nt: TGTGCCACCGGCCTGGTAGTGAACACTGAAGCTTTCTTT; cdr3_aa: CATGLVVNTEAFF; d_call: -; v_call: TRBV10-3; j_call: TRBJ1-1; clone_size: once
cdr3_nt: TGTGCCAGCAGTTCGGACAGGGAAGCTTTCTTT; cdr3_aa: CASSSDREAFF; d_call: TRBD1; v_call: TRBV2; j_call: TRBJ1-1; clone_size: -
cdr3_nt: TGTGCCAGCAGTGAGCCGGACACTAACACTGAAGCTTTCTTT; cdr3_aa: CASSEPDTNTEAFF; d_call: -; v_call: TRBV6-1; j_call: TRBJ1-1; clone_size: -
cdr3_nt: TGCGCCAGCAGCCCCGGACAGGCGAACTATGGCTACACCTTC; cdr3_aa: CASSPGQANYGYTF; d_call: TRBD1; v_call: TRBV5-1; j_call: TRBJ1-2; clone_size: once
cdr3_nt: TGTGCCAGCAGCCAAGCGTACAATGAGCAGTTCTTC; cdr3_aa: CASSQAYNEQFF; d_call: -; v_call: TRBV3-1/TRBV3-2; j_call: TRBJ2-1; clone_size: -
cdr3_nt: TGTGCCAGCAGTGTGCAGGGGGCGATAACTGAAGCTTTCTTT; cdr3_aa: CASSVQGAITEAFF; d_call: TRBD1; v_call: TRBV2; j_call: TRBJ1-1; clone_size: -
cdr3_nt: TGTGCCACCAGCAGAGATAGGAGAGGTGAAGCTTTCTTT; cdr3_aa: CATSRDRRGEAFF; d_call: -; v_call: TRBV15; j_call: TRBJ1-1; clone_size: -
cdr3_nt: TGTGCCAGCAGCCCTCCGAGCCACAATGAGCAGTTCTTC; cdr3_aa: CASSPPSHNEQFF; d_call: -; v_call: TRBV7-9; j_call: TRBJ2-1; clone_size: -
cdr3_nt: TGTGCCAGCAGCTTAGTCGTAGGGGCCTACGAGCAGTACTTC; cdr3_aa: CASSLVVGAYEQYF; d_call: -; v_call: TRBV11-2; j_call: TRBJ2-7; clone_size: -
cdr3_nt: TGCGCCAGCAGCTTGGACAGGGGTACTGAAGCTTTCTTT; cdr3_aa: CASSLDRGTEAFF; d_call: TRBD1; v_call: TRBV5-1; j_call: TRBJ1-1; clone_size: -
cdr3_nt: TGCGCCAGCAGCTTGGTCCAGGGGGCGGGAGGCTACACCTTC; cdr3_aa: CASSLVQGAGGYTF; d_call: TRBD1; v_call: TRBV5-1; j_call: TRBJ1-2; clone_size: -
cdr3_nt: TGTGCCAGCAGCTTAGCAGGGTCGAACACCGGGGAGCTGTTTTTT; cdr3_aa: CASSLAGSNTGELFF; d_call: -; v_call: TRBV7-6; j_call: TRBJ2-2; clone_size: once
cdr3_nt: TGTGCCAGCAGCCTCCTAGACAGGGTAGCCAAAAACATTCAGTACTTC; cdr3_aa: CASSLLDRVAKNIQYF; d_call: TRBD1; v_call: TRBV7-9; j_call: TRBJ2-4; clone_size: -
cdr3_nt: TGCGCCAGCAGGGCAGGGCCCCGAGAAGTTGAGCAGTTCTTC; cdr3_aa: CASRAGPREVEQFF; d_call: -; v_call: TRBV5-1; j_call: TRBJ2-1; clone_size: -
cdr3_nt: TGTGCCAGCAGCTTAGAGGGACAGGGGAGCTACCTCAATGAGCAGTTCTTC; cdr3_aa: CASSLEGQGSYLNEQFF; d_call: TRBD1; v_call: TRBV11-3; j_call: TRBJ2-1; clone_size: -
cdr3_nt: TGTGCCGCATCGACAGGGGGGAGCGGTGAAAAACTGTTTTTT; cdr3_aa: CAASTGGSGEKLFF; d_call: TRBD1; v_call: TRBV19; j_call: TRBJ1-4; clone_size: -
cdr3_nt: TGTGCCAGCAGCACCAGGGGGTACGGGCAGTACTTC; cdr3_aa: CASSTRGYGQYF; d_call: TRBD1; v_call: TRBV5-8; j_call: TRBJ2-7; clone_size: -
cdr3_nt: TGTGCCATCAGTGAGTCAGGGGGCCGGGATGAGCAGTTCTTC; cdr3_aa: CAISESGGRDEQFF; d_call: TRBD1; v_call: TRBV10-3; j_call: TRBJ2-1; clone_size: -
cdr3_nt: TGTGCCAGCAGCTATGGGACAGGGGGCACAGATACGCAGTATTTT; cdr3_aa: CASSYGTGGTDTQYF; d_call: TRBD1; v_call: TRBV5-4; j_call: TRBJ2-3; clone_size: -